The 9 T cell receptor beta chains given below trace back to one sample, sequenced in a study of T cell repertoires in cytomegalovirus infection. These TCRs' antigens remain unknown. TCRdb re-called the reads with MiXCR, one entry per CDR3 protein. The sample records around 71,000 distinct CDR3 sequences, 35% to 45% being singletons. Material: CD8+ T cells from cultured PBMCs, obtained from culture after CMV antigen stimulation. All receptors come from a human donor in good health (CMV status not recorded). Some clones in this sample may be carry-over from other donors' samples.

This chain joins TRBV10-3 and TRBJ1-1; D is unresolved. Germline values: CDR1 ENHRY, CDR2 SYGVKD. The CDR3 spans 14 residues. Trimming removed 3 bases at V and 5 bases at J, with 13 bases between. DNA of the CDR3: TGTGCCATCAGTGACTCCGCCGATATAACTGAAGCTTTCTTT. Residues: CAISDSADITEAFF.

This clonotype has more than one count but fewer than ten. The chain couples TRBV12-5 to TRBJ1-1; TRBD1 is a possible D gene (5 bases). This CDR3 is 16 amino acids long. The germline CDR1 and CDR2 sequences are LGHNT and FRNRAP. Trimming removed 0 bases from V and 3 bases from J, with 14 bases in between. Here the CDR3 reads CASGLVLEGTYTEAFF. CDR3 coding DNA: TGTGCTAGTGGTTTGGTACTGGAGGGGACGTACACTGAAGCTTTCTTT.

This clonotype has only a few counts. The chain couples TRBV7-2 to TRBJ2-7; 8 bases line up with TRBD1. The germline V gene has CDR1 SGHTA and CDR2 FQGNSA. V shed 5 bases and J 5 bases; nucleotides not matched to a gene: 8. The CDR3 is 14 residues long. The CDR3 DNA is TGTGCCAGCAGCCAAACCGACAGGGGCCACGAGCAGTACTTC. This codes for CASSQTDRGHEQYF.

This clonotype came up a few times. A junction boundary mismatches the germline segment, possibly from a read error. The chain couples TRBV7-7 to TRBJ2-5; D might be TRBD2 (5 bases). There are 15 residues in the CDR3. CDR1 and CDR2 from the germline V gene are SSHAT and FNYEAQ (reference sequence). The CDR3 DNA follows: TGTGCTAGCAGCCCCGGGGTGTCTAGAGAAGAGACCCAGTACTTC. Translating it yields CASSPGVSREETQYF.

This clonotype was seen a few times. The CDR3 DNA reads as TGTGCCAGCAGCAATAGCGGGGGAACTCAAGAGACCCAGTACTTC. Translated, it gives CASSNSGGTQETQYF. The rearrangement joins TRBV6-1 to TRBJ2-5; 9 positions agree with TRBD2. With V trimmed by 6 bases and J by 2 bases, 7 bases remained unmatched. Germline-derived CDR1 and CDR2 are MNHNS and SASEGT. The CDR3 totals 15 residues.

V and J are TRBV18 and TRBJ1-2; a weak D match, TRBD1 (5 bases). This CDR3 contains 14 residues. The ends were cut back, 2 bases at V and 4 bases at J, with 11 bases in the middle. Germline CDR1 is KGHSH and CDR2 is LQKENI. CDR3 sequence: CASSPNDGAYGYTF. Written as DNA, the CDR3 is TGTGCCAGCTCACCAAACGATGGGGCCTATGGCTACACCTTC.

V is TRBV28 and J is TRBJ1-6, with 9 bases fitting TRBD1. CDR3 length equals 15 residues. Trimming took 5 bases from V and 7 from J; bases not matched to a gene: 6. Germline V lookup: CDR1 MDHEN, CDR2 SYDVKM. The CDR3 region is CASSLTGQGNSPLHF. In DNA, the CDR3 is TGTGCCAGCAGTCTGACCGGACAGGGGAATTCACCCCTCCACTTT.

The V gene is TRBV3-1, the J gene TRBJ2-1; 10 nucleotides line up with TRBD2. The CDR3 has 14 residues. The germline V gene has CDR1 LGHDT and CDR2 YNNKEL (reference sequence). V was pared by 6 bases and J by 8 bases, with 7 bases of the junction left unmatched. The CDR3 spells CASRKRGGSDEQFF. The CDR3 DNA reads TGTGCCAGCAGGAAGCGGGGGGGCTCCGATGAGCAGTTCTTC.

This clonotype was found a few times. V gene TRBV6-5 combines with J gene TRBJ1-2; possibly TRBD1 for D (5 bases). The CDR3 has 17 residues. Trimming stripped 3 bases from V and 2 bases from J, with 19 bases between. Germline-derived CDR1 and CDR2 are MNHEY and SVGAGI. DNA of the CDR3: TGTGCCAGCAGTTATGGCCGGACACGCGAGGAGAACTATGGCTACACCTTC. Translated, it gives CASSYGRTREENYGYTF.